The clone carrying this T cell receptor beta chain was observed a few times. What it binds is not known. The sample originates from a study of blood T cells in healthy people across ages. Points from the study as a whole: TCR beta diversity was tightly associated with the proportion of naive T cells.

Then a second PCR, running about 7 to 11 cycles, was carried out with a sample-barcoded 5' primer and a J-beta primer mix. TCRdb fed the 5' RACE reads into MiXCR, producing one record per CDR3 protein. The data show more than 1,400,000 distinct CDR3 sequences, with approximately 40% seen just once and 7.9% held by the top ten. Trimming took off 3 bases at V and 8 bases at J, with 23 bases between the two ends. CDR3 length equals 16 residues. Germline CDR1 is SGHRS and CDR2 is YFSETQ. The chain combines TRBV5-1 with TRBJ1-2, with D perhaps matching TRBD1 (6 bases). Sequencing was carried out using blood. The TCR comes from a woman aged 18-29 years in good health. CDR3 region: CASSWAAQGPPEGYTF. The DNA for the CDR3 is TGCGCCAGCAGCTGGGCCGCGCAGGGGCCCCCCGAGGGCTACACCTTC.